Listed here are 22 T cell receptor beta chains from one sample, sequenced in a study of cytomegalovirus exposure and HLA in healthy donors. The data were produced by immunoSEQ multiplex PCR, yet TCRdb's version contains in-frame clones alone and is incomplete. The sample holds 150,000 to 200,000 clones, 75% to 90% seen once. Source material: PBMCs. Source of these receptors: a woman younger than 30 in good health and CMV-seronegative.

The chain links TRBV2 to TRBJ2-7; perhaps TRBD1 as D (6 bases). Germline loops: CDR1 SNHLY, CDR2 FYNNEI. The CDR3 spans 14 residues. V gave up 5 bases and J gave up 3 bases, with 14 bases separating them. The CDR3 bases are TGTGCCAGCAGTTACCAGGGGATAAACTACGAGCAGTACTTC. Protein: CASSYQGINYEQYF.

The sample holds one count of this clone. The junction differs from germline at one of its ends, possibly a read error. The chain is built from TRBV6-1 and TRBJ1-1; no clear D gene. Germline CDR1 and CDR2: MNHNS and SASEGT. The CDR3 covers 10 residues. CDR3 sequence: CASANAEAFF. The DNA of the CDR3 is TGTGCCAGCGCGAACGCTGAAGCTTTCTTT.

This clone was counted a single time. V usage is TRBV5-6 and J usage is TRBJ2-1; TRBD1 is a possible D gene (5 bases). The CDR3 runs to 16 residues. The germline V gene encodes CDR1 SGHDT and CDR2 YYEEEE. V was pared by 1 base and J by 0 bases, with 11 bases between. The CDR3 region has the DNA TGTGCCAGCAGCTTGACCGGACAAAGCTCCTACAATGAGCAGTTCTTC. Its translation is CASSLTGQSSYNEQFF. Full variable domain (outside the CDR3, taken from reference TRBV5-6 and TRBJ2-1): DAGVTQSPTHLIKTRGQQVTLRCSPKSGHDTVSWYQQALGQGPQFIFQYYEEEERQRGNFPDRFSGHQFPNYSSELNVNALLLGDSALYLCASSLTGQSSYNEQFFGPGTRLTVL.

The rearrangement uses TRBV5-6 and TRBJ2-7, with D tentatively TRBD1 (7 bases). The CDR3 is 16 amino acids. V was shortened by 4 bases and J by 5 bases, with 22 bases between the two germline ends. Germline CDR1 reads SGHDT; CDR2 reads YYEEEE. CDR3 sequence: CASSGMDRSGANEQYF. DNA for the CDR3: TGTGCCAGCAGCGGCATGGACAGGTCGGGGGCGAACGAGCAGTACTTC.

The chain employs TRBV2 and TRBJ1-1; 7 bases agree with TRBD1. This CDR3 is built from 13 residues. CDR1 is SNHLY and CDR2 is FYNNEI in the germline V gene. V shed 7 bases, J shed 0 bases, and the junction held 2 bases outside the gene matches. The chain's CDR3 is CASTGQVNTEAFF. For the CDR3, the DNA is TGTGCCAGCACCGGACAGGTGAACACTGAAGCTTTCTTT. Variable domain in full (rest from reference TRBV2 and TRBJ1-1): EPEVTQTPSHQVTQMGQEVILRCVPISNHLYFYWYRQILGQKVEFLVSFYNNEISEKSEIFDDQFSVERPDGSNFTLKIRSTKLEDSAMYFCASTGQVNTEAFFGQGTRLTVV.

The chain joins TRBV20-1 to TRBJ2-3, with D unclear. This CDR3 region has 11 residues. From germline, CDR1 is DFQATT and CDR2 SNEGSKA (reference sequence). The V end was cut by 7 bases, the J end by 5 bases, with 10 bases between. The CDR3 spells CSVEAIDTQYF. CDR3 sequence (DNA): TGCAGTGTCGAGGCTATAGATACGCAGTATTTT.

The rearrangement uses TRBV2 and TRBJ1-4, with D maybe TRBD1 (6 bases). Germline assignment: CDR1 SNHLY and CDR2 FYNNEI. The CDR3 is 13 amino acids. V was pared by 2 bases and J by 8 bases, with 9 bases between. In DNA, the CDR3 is TGTGCCAGCAGTGAACAGGGGCCGGAAAAACTGTTTTTT. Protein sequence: CASSEQGPEKLFF.

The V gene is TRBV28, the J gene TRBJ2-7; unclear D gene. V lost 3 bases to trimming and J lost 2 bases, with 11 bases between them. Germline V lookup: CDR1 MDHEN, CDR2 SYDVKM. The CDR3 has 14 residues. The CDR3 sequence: CASSFGAGPYEQYF. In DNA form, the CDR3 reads TGTGCCAGCAGTTTTGGTGCAGGTCCCTACGAGCAGTACTTC.

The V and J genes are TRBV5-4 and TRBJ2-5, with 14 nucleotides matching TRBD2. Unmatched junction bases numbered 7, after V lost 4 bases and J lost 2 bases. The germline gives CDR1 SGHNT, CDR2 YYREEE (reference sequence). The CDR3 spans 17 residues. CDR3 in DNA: TGTGCCAGCAGCCTAAGACTAGCGGGGGGGCGGCAAGAGACCCAGTACTTC. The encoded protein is CASSLRLAGGRQETQYF.

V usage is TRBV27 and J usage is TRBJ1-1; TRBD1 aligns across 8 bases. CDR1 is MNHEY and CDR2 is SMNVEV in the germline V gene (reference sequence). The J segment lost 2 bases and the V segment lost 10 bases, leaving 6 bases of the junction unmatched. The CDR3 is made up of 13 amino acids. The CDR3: CATLGQGNTEAFF. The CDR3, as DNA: TGTGCCACCCTAGGACAGGGTAACACTGAAGCTTTCTTT.

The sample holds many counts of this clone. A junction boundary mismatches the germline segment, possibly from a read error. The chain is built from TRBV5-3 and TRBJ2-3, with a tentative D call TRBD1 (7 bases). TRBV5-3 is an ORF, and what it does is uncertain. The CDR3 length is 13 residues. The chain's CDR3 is CGPEGQCTDTQYF. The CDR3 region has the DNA TGCGGCCCGGAGGGACAGTGCACAGATACGCAGTATTTT.

Here the CDR3 reads CASSLGGAPDEKLFF. The CDR3 DNA reads TGCGCCAGCAGCTTAGGAGGGGCGCCGGATGAAAAACTGTTTTTT. The V and J genes are TRBV5-1 and TRBJ1-4, with a tentative D call TRBD1 (5 bases). Trimming took off 2 bases at V and 6 bases at J, with 14 bases between the two ends. Germline CDR1 and CDR2: SGHRS and YFSETQ. The length of the CDR3 is 15 residues.

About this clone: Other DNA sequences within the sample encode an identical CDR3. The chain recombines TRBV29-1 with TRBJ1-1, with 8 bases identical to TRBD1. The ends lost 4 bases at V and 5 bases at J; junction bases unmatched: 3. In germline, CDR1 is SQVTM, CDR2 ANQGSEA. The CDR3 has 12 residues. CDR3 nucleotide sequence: TGCAGCGTTGGTACAGGGGGGACTGAAGCTTTCTTT. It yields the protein CSVGTGGTEAFF.

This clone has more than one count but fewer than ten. CDR3 sequence (DNA): TGTGCCAGCAGCTTGGGACAGGGTTATACCGGGGAGCTGTTTTTT. Its protein product is CASSLGQGYTGELFF. The rearrangement links TRBV5-6 to TRBJ2-2; 7 bases agree with TRBD1. V lost 0 bases to trimming and J lost 5 bases; unmatched junction nucleotides: 4. Germline CDR1 reads SGHDT; CDR2 reads YYEEEE. The length of the CDR3 is 15 residues.

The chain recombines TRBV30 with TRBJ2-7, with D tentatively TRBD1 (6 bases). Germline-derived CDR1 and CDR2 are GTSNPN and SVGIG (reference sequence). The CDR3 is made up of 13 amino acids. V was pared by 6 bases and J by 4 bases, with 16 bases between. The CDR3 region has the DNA TGTGCCTGCCCCGGACAGCTGGGATACGAGCAGTACTTC. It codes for CACPGQLGYEQYF.

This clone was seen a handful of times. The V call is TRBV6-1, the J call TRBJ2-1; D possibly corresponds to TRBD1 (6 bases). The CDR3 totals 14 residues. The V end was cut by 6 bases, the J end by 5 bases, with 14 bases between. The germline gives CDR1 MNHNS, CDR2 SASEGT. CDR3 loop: CASSRQVYDNEQFF. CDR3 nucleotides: TGTGCCAGCAGCAGACAGGTCTACGACAATGAGCAGTTCTTC.

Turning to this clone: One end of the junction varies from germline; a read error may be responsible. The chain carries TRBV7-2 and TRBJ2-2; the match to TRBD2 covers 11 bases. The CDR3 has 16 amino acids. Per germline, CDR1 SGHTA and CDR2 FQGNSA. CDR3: CASSLAGGVTTGELFF. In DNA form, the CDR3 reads TGTGCCAGCAGTTTAGCGGGAGGGGTTACCACCGGGGAGCTGTTTTTT.

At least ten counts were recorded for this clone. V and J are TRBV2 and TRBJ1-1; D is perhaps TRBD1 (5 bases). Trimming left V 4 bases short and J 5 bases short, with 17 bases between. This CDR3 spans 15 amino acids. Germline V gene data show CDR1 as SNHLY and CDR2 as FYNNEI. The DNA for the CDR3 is TGTGCCAGCAGTGGTAGATTGGACACCACGACTGAAGCTTTCTTT. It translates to CASSGRLDTTTEAFF.

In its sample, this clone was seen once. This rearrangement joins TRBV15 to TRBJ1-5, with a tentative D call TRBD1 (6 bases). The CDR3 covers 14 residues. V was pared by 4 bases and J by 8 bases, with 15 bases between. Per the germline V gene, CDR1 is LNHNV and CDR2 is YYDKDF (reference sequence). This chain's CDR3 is CATSIQRGGEPQHF. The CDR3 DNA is TGTGCCACCAGCATTCAGAGGGGGGGTGAGCCCCAGCATTTT.

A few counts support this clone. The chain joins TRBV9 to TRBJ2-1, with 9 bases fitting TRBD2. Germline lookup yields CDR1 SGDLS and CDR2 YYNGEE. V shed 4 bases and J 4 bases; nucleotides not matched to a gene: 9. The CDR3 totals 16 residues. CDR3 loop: CASSLWIAGDYNEQFF. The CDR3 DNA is TGTGCCAGCAGCCTGTGGATAGCGGGGGATTACAATGAGCAGTTCTTC.

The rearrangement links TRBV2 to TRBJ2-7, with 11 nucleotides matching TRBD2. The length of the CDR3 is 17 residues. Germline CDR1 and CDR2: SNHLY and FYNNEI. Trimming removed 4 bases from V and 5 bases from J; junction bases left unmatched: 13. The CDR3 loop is CASSVTSGGNPPNEQYF. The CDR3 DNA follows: TGTGCCAGCAGTGTAACTAGCGGGGGAAATCCTCCCAACGAGCAGTACTTC.

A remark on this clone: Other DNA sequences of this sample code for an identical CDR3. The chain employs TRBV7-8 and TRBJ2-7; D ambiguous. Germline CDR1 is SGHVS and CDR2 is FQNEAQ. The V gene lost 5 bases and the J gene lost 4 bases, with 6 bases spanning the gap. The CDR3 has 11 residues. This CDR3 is CASSPLYEQYF. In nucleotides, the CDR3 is TGTGCCAGCAGCCCCTTATACGAGCAGTACTTC.